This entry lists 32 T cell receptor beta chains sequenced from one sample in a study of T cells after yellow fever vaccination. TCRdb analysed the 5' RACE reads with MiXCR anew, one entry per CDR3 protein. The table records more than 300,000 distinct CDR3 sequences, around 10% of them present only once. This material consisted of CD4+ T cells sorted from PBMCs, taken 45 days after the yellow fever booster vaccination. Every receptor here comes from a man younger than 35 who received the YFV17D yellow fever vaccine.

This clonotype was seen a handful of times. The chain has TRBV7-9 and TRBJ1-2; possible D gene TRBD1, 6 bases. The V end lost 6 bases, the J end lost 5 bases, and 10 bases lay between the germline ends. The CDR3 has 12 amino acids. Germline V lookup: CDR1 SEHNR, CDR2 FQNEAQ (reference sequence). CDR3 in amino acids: CASRRGEYGYTF. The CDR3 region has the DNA TGTGCCAGCAGAAGGGGGGAGTATGGCTACACCTTC.

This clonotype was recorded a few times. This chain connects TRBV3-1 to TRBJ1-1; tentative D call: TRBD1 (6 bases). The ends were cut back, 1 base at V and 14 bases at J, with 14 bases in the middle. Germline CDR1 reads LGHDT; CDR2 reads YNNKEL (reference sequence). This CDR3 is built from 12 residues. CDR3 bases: TGTGCCAGCAGCCAAGGTGCTGGGGGCGAGTTCTTT. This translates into CASSQGAGGEFF.

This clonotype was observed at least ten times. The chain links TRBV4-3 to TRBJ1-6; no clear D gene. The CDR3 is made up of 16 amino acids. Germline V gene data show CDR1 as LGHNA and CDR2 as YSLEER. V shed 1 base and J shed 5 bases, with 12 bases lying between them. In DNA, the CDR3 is TGCGCCAGCAGCCAAGGGGGAAGGGCGAATAATTCACCCCTCCACTTT. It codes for CASSQGGRANNSPLHF.

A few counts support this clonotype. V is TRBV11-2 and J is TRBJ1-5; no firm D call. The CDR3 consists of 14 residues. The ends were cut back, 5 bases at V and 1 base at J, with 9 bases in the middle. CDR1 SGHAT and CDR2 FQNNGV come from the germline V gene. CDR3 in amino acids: CASSPVGSNQPQHF. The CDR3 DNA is TGTGCCAGCAGCCCCGTCGGAAGCAATCAGCCCCAGCATTTT.

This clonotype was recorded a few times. Written as DNA, the CDR3 is TGTGCCAGCTCATCCTCGAGACAGGGCTACAATGAGCAGTTCTTC. It specifies CASSSSRQGYNEQFF. The chain employs TRBV18 and TRBJ2-1, with 7 bases that match TRBD1. Germline CDR1 is KGHSH and CDR2 is LQKENI. V shed 5 bases and J 3 bases; nucleotides not matched to a gene: 7. This CDR3 has 15 residues.

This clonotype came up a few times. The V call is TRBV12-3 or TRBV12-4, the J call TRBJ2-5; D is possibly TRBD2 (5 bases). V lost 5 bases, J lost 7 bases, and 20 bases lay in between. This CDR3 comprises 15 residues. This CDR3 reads CASSPRVGWSLTQYF. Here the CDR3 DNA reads TGTGCCAGCAGTCCGCGGGTAGGGTGGTCCCTGACCCAGTACTTC.

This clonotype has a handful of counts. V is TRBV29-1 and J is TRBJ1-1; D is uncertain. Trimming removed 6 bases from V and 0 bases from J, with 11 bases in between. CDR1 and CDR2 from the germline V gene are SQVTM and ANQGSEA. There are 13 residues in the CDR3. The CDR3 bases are TGCAGCGTCGGACCTATTTTGAACACTGAAGCTTTCTTT. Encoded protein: CSVGPILNTEAFF.

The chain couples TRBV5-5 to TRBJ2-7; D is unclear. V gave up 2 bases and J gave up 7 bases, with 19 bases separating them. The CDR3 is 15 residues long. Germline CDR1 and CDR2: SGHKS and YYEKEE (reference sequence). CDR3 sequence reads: CASSFGVGSPQEQYF. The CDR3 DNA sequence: TGTGCCAGCAGCTTTGGGGTAGGGTCACCGCAGGAGCAGTACTTC.

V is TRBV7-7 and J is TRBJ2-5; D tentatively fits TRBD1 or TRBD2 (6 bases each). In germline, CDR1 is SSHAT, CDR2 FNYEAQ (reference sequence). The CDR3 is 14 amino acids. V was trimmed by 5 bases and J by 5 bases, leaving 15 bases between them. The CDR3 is CASSPLGGSETQYF. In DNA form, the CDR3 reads TGTGCCAGCAGCCCATTAGGGGGGTCGGAGACCCAGTACTTC.

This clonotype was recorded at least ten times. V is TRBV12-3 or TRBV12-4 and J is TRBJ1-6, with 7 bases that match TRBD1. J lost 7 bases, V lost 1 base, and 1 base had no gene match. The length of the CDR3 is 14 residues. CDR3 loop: CASSLGTGNSPLHF. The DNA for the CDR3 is TGTGCCAGCAGTTTAGGGACAGGAAATTCACCCCTCCACTTT.

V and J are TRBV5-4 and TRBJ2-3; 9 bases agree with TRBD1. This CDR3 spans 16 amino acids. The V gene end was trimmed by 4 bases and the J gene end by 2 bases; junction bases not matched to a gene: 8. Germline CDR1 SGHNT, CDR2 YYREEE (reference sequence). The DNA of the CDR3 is TGTGCCAGCAGCAACATAGACAGGGGGACCACAGATACGCAGTATTTT. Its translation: CASSNIDRGTTDTQYF.

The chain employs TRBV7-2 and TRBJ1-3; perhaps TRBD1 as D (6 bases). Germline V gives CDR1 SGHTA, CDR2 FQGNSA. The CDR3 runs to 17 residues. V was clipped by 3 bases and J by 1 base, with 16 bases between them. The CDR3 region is CASSLFSGQLSGNTIYF. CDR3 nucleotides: TGTGCCAGCAGCTTGTTCTCTGGACAGCTATCTGGAAACACCATATATTTT.

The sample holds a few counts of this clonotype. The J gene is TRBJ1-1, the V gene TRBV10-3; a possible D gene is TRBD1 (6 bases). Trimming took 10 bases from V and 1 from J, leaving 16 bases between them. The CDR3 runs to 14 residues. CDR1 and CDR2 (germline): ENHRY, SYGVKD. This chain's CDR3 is CATYTGLKNTEAFF. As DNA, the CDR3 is TGTGCCACCTATACAGGGTTAAAGAACACTGAAGCTTTCTTT.

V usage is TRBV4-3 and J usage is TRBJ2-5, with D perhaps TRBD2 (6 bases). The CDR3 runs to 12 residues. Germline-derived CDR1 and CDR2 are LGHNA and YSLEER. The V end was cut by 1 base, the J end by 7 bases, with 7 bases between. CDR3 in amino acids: CASSQVGGTQYF. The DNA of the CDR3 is TGCGCCAGCAGCCAAGTGGGAGGGACCCAGTACTTC.

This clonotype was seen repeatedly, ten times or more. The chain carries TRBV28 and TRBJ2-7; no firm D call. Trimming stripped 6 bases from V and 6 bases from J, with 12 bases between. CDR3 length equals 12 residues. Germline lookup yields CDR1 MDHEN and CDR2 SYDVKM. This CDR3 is CASSYRRAEQYV. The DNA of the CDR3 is TGTGCCAGCAGCTACAGACGGGCCGAGCAGTACGTC.

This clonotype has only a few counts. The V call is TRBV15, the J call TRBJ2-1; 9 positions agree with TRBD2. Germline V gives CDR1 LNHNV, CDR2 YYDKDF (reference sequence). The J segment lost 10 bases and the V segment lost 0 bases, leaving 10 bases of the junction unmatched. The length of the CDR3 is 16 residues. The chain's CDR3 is CATSRESGAGGGEQFF. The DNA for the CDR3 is TGTGCCACCAGCAGAGAATCCGGAGCGGGGGGAGGGGAGCAGTTCTTC. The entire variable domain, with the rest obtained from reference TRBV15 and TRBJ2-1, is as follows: DAMVIQNPRYQVTQFGKPVTLSCSQTLNHNVMYWYQQKSSQAPKLLFHYYDKDFNNEADTPDNFQSRRPNTSFCFLDIRSPGLGDTAMYLCATSRESGAGGGEQFFGPGTRLTVL.

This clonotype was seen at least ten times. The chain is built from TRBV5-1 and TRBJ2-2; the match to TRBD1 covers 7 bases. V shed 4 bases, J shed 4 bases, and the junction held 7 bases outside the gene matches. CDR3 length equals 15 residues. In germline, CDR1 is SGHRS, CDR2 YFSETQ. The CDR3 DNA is TGCGCCAGCAGCGAGCGGACAGGCCTCACCGGGGAGCTGTTTTTT. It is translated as CASSERTGLTGELFF.

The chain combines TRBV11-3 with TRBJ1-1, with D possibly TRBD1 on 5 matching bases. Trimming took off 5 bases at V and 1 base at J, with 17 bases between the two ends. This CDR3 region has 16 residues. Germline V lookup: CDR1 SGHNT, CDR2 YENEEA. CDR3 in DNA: TGTGCCAGCAGCCTAGGACACTCACCCGGGAACACTGAAGCTTTCTTT. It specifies CASSLGHSPGNTEAFF.

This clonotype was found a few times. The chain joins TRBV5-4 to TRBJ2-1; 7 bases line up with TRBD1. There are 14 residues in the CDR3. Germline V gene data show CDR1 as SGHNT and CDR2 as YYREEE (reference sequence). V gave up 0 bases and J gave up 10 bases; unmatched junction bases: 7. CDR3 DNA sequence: TGTGCCAGCAGCTTGGAGGGGGCGCTTGTCGAGCAGTTCTTC. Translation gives CASSLEGALVEQFF. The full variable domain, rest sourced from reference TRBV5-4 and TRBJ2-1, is ETGVTQSPTHLIKTRGQQVTLRCSSQSGHNTVSWYQQALGQGPQFIFQYYREEENGRGNFPPRFSGLQFPNYSSELNVNALELDDSALYLCASSLEGALVEQFFGPGTRLTVL.

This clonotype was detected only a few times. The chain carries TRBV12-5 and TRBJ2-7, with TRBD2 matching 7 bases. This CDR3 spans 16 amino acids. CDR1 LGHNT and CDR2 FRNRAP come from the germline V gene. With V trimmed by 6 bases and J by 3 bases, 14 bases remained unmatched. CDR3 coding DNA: TGTGCTAGTGGCCTTAGGAACGGGGGGACCTACTACGAGCAGTACTTC. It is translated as CASGLRNGGTYYEQYF.

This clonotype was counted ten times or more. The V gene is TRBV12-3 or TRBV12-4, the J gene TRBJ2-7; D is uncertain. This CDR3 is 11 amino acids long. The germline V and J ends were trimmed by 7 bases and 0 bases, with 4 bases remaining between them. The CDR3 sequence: CASIFSYEQYV. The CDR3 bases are TGTGCCAGCATTTTCTCCTACGAGCAGTACGTC.

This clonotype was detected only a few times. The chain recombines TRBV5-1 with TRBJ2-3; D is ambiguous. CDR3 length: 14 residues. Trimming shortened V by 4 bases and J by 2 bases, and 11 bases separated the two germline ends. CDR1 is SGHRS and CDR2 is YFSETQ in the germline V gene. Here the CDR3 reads CASSQLETTDTQYF. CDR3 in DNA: TGCGCCAGCAGCCAGCTGGAGACCACAGATACGCAGTATTTT.

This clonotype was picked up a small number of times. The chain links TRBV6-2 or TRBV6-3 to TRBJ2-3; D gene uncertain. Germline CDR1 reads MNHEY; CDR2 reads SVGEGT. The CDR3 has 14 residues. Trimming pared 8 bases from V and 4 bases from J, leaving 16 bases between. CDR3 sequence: CASGVAPFPDTQYF. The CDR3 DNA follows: TGTGCCAGCGGGGTAGCCCCTTTCCCAGATACGCAGTATTTT.

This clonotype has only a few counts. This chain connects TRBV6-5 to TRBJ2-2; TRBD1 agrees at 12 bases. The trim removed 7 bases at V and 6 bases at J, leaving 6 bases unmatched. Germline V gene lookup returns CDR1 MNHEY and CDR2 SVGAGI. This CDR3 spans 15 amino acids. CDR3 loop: CASTSRDRGPGELFF. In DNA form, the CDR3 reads TGTGCCAGCACCTCCCGGGACAGGGGGCCCGGGGAGCTGTTTTTT.

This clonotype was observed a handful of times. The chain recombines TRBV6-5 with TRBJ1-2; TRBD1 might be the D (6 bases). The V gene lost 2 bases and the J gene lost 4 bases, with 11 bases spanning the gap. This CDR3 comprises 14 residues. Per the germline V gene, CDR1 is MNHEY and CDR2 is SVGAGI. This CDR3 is CASSYDRTTYGYTF. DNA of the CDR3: TGTGCCAGCAGTTACGACAGGACCACCTATGGCTACACCTTC.

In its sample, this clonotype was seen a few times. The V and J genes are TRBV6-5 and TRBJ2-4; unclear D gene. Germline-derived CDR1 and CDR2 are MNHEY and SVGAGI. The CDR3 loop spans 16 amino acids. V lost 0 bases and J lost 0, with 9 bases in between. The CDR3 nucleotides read TGTGCCAGCAGTTACTCGATAGGGTTAGCCAAAAACATTCAGTACTTC. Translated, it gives CASSYSIGLAKNIQYF.

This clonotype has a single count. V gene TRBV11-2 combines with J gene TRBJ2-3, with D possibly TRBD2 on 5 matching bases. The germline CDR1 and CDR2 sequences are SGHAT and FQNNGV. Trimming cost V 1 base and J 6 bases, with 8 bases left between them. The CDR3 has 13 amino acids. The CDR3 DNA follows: TGTGCCAGCAGCTTAGGACCGGGGGATACGCAGTATTTT. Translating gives CASSLGPGDTQYF.

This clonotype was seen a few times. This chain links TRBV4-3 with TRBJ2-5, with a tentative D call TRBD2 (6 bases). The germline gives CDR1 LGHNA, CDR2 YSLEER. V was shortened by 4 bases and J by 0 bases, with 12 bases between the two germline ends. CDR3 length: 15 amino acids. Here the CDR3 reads CASSRDFRDQETQYF. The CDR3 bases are TGCGCCAGCAGCCGGGACTTTAGGGACCAAGAGACCCAGTACTTC.

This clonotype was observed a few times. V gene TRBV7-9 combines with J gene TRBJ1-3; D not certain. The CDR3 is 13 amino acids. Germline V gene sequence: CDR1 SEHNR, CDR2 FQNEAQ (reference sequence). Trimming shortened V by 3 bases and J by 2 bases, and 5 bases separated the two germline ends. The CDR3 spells CASSLLAGNTIYF. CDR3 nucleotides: TGTGCCAGCAGCTTGTTAGCTGGAAACACCATATATTTT.

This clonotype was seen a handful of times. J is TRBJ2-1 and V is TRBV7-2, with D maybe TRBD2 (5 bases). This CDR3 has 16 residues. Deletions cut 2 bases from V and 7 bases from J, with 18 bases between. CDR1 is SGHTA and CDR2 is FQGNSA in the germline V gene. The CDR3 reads CASSLRPAVRGNEQFF. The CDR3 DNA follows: TGTGCCAGCAGCTTACGACCTGCGGTCCGGGGAAATGAGCAGTTCTTC.

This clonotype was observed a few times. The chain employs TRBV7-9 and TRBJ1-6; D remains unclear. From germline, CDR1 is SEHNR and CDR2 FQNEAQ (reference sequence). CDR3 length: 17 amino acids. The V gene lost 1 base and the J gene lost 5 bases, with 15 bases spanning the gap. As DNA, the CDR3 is TGTGCCAGCAGCTTAGACCTTCACTACTCGGATAATTCACCCCTCCACTTT. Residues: CASSLDLHYSDNSPLHF.

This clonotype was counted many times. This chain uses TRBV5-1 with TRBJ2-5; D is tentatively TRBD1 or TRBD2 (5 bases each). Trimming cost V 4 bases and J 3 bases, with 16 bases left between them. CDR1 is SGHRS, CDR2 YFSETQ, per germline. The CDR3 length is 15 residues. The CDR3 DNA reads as TGCGCCAGCAGCACCCAGGGACGGACCGAAGAGACCCAGTACTTC. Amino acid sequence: CASSTQGRTEETQYF.